The 18 T cell receptor beta chains presented below share a single source sample, sequenced in a study of control samples from healthy donors and cancer patients. TCRdb keeps only in-frame clones here, not all; method: immunoSEQ multiplex PCR. The sample comprises tens of thousands of clones, 80% to 90% of which are singletons, and roughly 12% rests with the top ten. The sequenced material came from PBMCs. The receptors were gathered from a man aged 60-69 years with head and neck cancer.

The V and J genes are TRBV19 and TRBJ1-3; no definite D call. Germline V gives CDR1 LNHDA, CDR2 SQIVND (reference sequence). V was pared by 2 bases and J by 0 bases, with 2 bases between. The CDR3 runs 13 residues. CDR3 sequence reads: CASSIISGNTIYF. In DNA, the CDR3 is TGTGCCAGTAGTATAATCTCTGGAAACACCATATATTTT. Full variable domain (missing parts from reference TRBV19 and TRBJ1-3): DGGITQSPKYLFRKEGQNVTLSCEQNLNHDAMYWYRQDPGQGLRLIYYSQIVNDFQKGDIAEGYSVSREKKESFPLTVTSAQKNPTAFYLCASSIISGNTIYFGEGSWLTVV.

V gene TRBV6-4 combines with J gene TRBJ1-4; 9 nucleotides line up with TRBD1. Trimming removed 6 bases from V and 8 bases from J; junction bases left unmatched: 10. This CDR3 contains 15 residues. Germline V gives CDR1 MRHNA, CDR2 SNTAGT. CDR3: CASRSTGTGREKLFF. The CDR3 DNA follows: TGTGCCAGCAGATCTACCGGGACAGGGCGGGAAAAACTGTTTTTT.

The rearrangement links TRBV6-5 to TRBJ1-6; D ambiguous. Trimming removed 6 bases at V and 0 bases at J, with 9 bases between. In germline, CDR1 is MNHEY, CDR2 SVGAGI. CDR3 length: 15 residues. CDR3 amino acids: CASSQDGSYNSPLHF. CDR3 nucleotide sequence: TGTGCCAGCAGCCAGGACGGCTCCTATAATTCACCCCTCCACTTT.

This clone was counted a few times. The chain is built from TRBV2 and TRBJ1-5; tentative D call: TRBD1 (5 bases). The germline V gene encodes CDR1 SNHLY and CDR2 FYNNEI. With 4 bases removed from V and 7 bases from J, the gap between germline ends came to 14 bases. The CDR3 spans 14 residues. The CDR3 is CASSAGPQGQPQHF. The CDR3 nucleotides are TGTGCCAGCAGTGCGGGGCCGCAGGGCCAGCCCCAGCATTTT.

The V call is TRBV3-1 (or the pseudogene TRBV3-2), the J call TRBJ1-1; D is ambiguous. The germline V gene has CDR1 LGHDT and CDR2 YNNKEL (reference sequence). CDR3 length equals 11 residues. Trimming left V 6 bases short and J 1 base short, with 3 bases between. The DNA for the CDR3 is TGTGCCAGCAGGGGGAACACTGAAGCTTTCTTT. Translating gives CASRGNTEAFF.

V and J are TRBV28 and TRBJ2-7, with a tentative D call TRBD2 (6 bases). The germline V gene encodes CDR1 MDHEN and CDR2 SYDVKM. The ends were cut back, 3 bases at V and 6 bases at J, with 15 bases in the middle. CDR3 length equals 14 residues. The CDR3 region is CASSFIGGAGEQYF. The CDR3 bases are TGTGCCAGCAGTTTTATTGGCGGGGCTGGCGAGCAGTACTTC.

The chain joins TRBV3-1 (or the pseudogene TRBV3-2) to TRBJ1-1, with D unresolved. V lost 6 bases to trimming and J lost 0 bases, with 14 bases between them. Per germline, CDR1 LGHDT and CDR2 YNNKEL (reference sequence). The CDR3 has 15 residues. The CDR3 protein is CASSFVAGMNTEAFF. In nucleotides, the CDR3 is TGTGCCAGCAGTTTCGTCGCGGGAATGAACACTGAAGCTTTCTTT.

This chain connects TRBV6-5 to TRBJ2-5; perhaps TRBD2 as D (6 bases). V was pared by 5 bases and J by 2 bases, with 15 bases between. This CDR3 is built from 15 residues. CDR1 is MNHEY, CDR2 SVGAGI, per germline. The DNA for the CDR3 is TGTGCCAGCAGTAGACTAGATGGGGGGCAAGAGACCCAGTACTTC. This codes for CASSRLDGGQETQYF.

The rearrangement uses TRBV6-5 and TRBJ2-7; D is undetermined. The CDR3 runs to 13 residues. The germline V and J ends were trimmed by 8 bases and 0 bases, with 11 bases remaining between them. Germline CDR1 reads MNHEY; CDR2 reads SVGAGI. Written as DNA, the CDR3 is TGTGCCAGCCGGCGGAACCCCTCCTACGAGCAGTACTTC. Residues: CASRRNPSYEQYF.

This chain's CDR3 is CAWNGQTTGELFF. The DNA for the CDR3 is TGTGCCTGGAATGGGCAGACTACCGGGGAGCTGTTTTTT. The gene calls are TRBV30 and TRBJ2-2; D gene ambiguous. This CDR3 contains 13 residues. Germline V gives CDR1 GTSNPN, CDR2 SVGIG (reference sequence). The germline V and J ends were trimmed by 4 bases and 5 bases, with 11 bases remaining between them.

This clone came up once. This sequence joins TRBV2 and TRBJ1-3, with D perhaps matching TRBD1 (6 bases). There are 13 residues in the CDR3. V lost 6 bases to trimming and J lost 2 bases, with 8 bases between them. Germline V gene data show CDR1 as SNHLY and CDR2 as FYNNEI. Here the CDR3 DNA reads TGTGCCAGCAGCTCAGGGGCTGGAAACACCATATATTTT. Its translation: CASSSGAGNTIYF.

This clone has only one observation. The J gene is TRBJ2-1, the V gene TRBV5-1; perhaps TRBD2 as D (5 bases). CDR1 and CDR2 (germline): SGHRS, YFSETQ. The CDR3 runs 14 residues. With 4 bases removed from V and 5 bases from J, the gap between germline ends came to 13 bases. Here the CDR3 DNA reads TGCGCCAGCAGCGTCCCACTAGGGCACAATGAGCAGTTCTTC. Its translation is CASSVPLGHNEQFF. The variable domain in full, with the rest retrieved from reference TRBV5-1 and TRBJ2-1, is KAGVTQTPRYLIKTRGQQVTLSCSPISGHRSVSWYQQTPGQGLQFLFEYFSETQRNKGNFPGRFSGRQFSNSRSEMNVSTLELGDSALYLCASSVPLGHNEQFFGPGTRLTVL.

V usage is TRBV5-4 and J usage is TRBJ2-1; D tentatively reads TRBD1 or TRBD2 (5 bases each). Between the trimmed V and J ends, which lost 3 bases and 3 bases, there was a span of 13 bases. The CDR3 is 15 amino acids. Germline assignment: CDR1 SGHNT and CDR2 YYREEE (reference sequence). The CDR3 coding sequence is TGTGCCAGCAGCTCCGGGACCTCAAACTACAATGAGCAGTTCTTC. Protein: CASSSGTSNYNEQFF.

The chain combines TRBV12-3 or TRBV12-4 with TRBJ1-5; possibly TRBD1 for D (6 bases). Trimming shortened V by 6 bases and J by 4 bases, and 10 bases separated the two germline ends. The CDR3 loop spans 13 amino acids. CDR3 sequence reads: CASRNRDNQPQHF. For the CDR3, the DNA is TGTGCCAGCAGAAACAGGGATAATCAGCCCCAGCATTTT.

The gene calls are TRBV24-1 and TRBJ2-1, with TRBD2 matching 16 bases. V trimming: 4 bases; J trimming: 8 bases; junction bases outside the gene matches: 4. The germline CDR1 and CDR2 sequences are KGHDR and SFDVKD. This CDR3 has 16 residues. For the CDR3, the DNA is TGTGCCACCAGTGACCCCGGGACTAGCGGGAGGGATGAGCAGTTCTTC. It codes for CATSDPGTSGRDEQFF.

The CDR3 loop is CASSVLQGQGYGYTF. The DNA of the CDR3 is TGTGCCAGCAGCGTCCTACAGGGGCAGGGTTATGGCTACACCTTC. This chain uses TRBV4-2 with TRBJ1-2, with 7 nucleotides matching TRBD1. V shed 5 bases and J 5 bases; nucleotides not matched to a gene: 11. CDR1 is LGHNA and CDR2 is YNFKEQ in the germline V gene. The CDR3 has 15 amino acids.

This chain uses TRBV7-9 with TRBJ1-2, with TRBD1 identical over 8 bases. Germline V CDR1 and CDR2: SEHNR, FQNEAQ (reference sequence). This CDR3 is built from 13 residues. With 1 base clipped from V and 11 bases from J, the junction kept 6 bases outside the gene matches. Here the CDR3 DNA reads TGTGCCAGCAGCTTAGTCGGACAGGGCCCTTACACCTTC. Translated: CASSLVGQGPYTF.

The rearrangement uses TRBV11-2 and TRBJ2-5, with a weak D call TRBD2 (6 bases). The CDR3 is 15 amino acids. Per germline, CDR1 SGHAT and CDR2 FQNNGV. Trimming cost V 1 base and J 7 bases, with 16 bases left between them. CDR3: CASSLAVGRLWTQYF. CDR3 sequence (DNA): TGTGCCAGCAGCTTAGCCGTAGGGAGGCTATGGACCCAGTACTTC.